This TCR beta chain is drawn from a study of early T cells in non-severe SARS-CoV-2 infection. Study summary: Investigators sequenced bulk RNA drawn from unsorted whole blood, and chains remained unpaired.

The protocol attached unique molecular identifiers to individual cDNA molecules. TCRdb re-called the 5' RACE reads through MiXCR, storing one row per CDR3 protein. Of tens of thousands of distinct CDR3 sequences listed, 11% to 15% are singletons. Germline V gives CDR1 SGHTA, CDR2 FQGNSA. The ends lost 3 bases at V and 4 bases at J; junction bases unmatched: 5. The CDR3 length is 14 residues. About this clonotype itself: Its antigen is not identified.

Study-level findings and limits: VDJdb-based annotation leaned toward anti-spike CD8 responses and missed private and CD4 specificities.

The sequence derives from an adult who was a healthcare worker with PCR-confirmed SARS-CoV-2 infection or an uninfected control (not recorded which). Sequencing was carried out using whole blood. The chain joins TRBV7-2 to TRBJ1-2; 7 bases fit TRBD1. The CDR3 loop is CASSFTGALYGYTF. CDR3 bases: TGTGCCAGCAGCTTTACAGGGGCCCTCTATGGCTACACCTTC.